Listed below are T cell receptor beta chains from one sample, sequenced in a study of blood T cells in healthy people across ages. TCRdb fed the 5' RACE reads into MiXCR, producing one record per CDR3 protein. The sample carries roughly 1,500,000 distinct CDR3 sequences, roughly a third recorded once. Sequencing was carried out using blood. The receptors were sampled from a woman between 25 and 40 years old in good health. Each CDR3 is given with its conserved first and last residue. The D gene is left open where the match is weak. A clone size is listed for some rows: how often the clone was seen (once, few, many), or a class if it is expanded.

TRBD1	TRBJ1-1	few	TRBV29-1	TGCAGCGTTGGGCCGGGACAGGGTTTCCGCACTGAAGCTTTCTTT	CSVGPGQGFRTEAFF
NA	TRBJ2-6	NA	TRBV18	TGTGCCAGCTCACCACCGGGGGTTACCAGCTCTGGGACCAACGTCCTGACTTTC	CASSPPGVTSSGTNVLTF
NA	TRBJ2-3	NA	TRBV5-8	TGTGCCAGCAGCTTGTACGGGGGCGGCACAGATACGCAGTATTTT	CASSLYGGGTDTQYF
TRBD1	TRBJ1-2	NA	TRBV25-1	TGTGCCAGCAGTGAACTCGTGGCGGGACAGGGGATGCACGGCTACACCTTC	CASSELVAGQGMHGYTF
TRBD1	TRBJ2-1	NA	TRBV4-1	TGCGCCAGCAGCCAAGGCCCGGGACAGGGGAAAGAGCAGTTCTTC	CASSQGPGQGKEQFF
TRBD1	TRBJ2-1	NA	TRBV30	TGTGCCTGGGGACAGGGGAATGAGCAGTTCTTC	CAWGQGNEQFF
TRBD2	TRBJ2-1	NA	TRBV4-1	TGCGCCAGCAGCCAAGGGGTTCTAGCGGGAGGGACAAATGAGCAGTTCTTC	CASSQGVLAGGTNEQFF
NA	TRBJ2-3	few	TRBV18	TGTGCCAGCTCACCACCGAGGGCACAGGTAAAAGATACGCAGTATTTT	CASSPPRAQVKDTQYF
NA	TRBJ2-5	few	TRBV7-6	TGTGCCAGCAGCTTAGACAGGATAGAGACCCAGTACTTC	CASSLDRIETQYF
NA	TRBJ2-7	few	TRBV14	TGTGCCAGCAGCCCTCGGGACACCGACTACGAGCAGTACTTC	CASSPRDTDYEQYF
NA	TRBJ1-2	NA	TRBV18	TGTGCCAGCTCACCCGGCCTCCCGAGGGATGGCTACACCTTC	CASSPGLPRDGYTF
NA	TRBJ2-5	NA	TRBV6-2/TRBV6-3	TGTGCCAGCAGTTACGACCCGACTAGGAACTCGCGCCTCCAAGAGACCCAGTACTTC	CASSYDPTRNSRLQETQYF
NA	TRBJ2-1	NA	TRBV12-1	TGTGCCCGCAAATGGAGGGCCCCCTACAATGAGCAGTTCTTC	CARKWRAPYNEQFF
TRBD1	TRBJ2-1	few	TRBV6-2/TRBV6-3	TGTGCCAGCAGTTACTTCCCGGGACAGGGCGACAATGAGCAGTTCTTC	CASSYFPGQGDNEQFF
NA	TRBJ2-1	NA	TRBV20-1	TGCAGTGCTAGTAAGGACTCCTACAATGAGCAGTTCTTC	CSASKDSYNEQFF
NA	TRBJ2-7	few	TRBV6-1	TGTACCAGCAGTGAGGCACTTTATCACGAGCAGTACTTC	CTSSEALYHEQYF
NA	TRBJ2-1	many	TRBV20-1	TGCAGTGCTAGACGTGGAATCTACAATGAGCAGTTCTTC	CSARRGIYNEQFF
TRBD1	TRBJ2-5	few	TRBV20-1	TGCAGTGCGAGTACCGGACAGGGGCCTCAAGAGACCCAGTACTTC	CSASTGQGPQETQYF
NA	TRBJ1-1	NA	TRBV4-1	TGCGCCAGCAGCCAGCCAAACGATGAAGACAGGACATTCATGAACACTGAAGCTTTCTTT	CASSQPNDEDRTFMNTEAFF
NA	TRBJ2-7	NA	TRBV3-1	TGTGCCAGCAGCGCCGAATGGGGCGGCGAGCAGTACTTC	CASSAEWGGEQYF
TRBD1	TRBJ2-4	few	TRBV3-1	TGTGCCAGCAGCCAGGGTCCACAGGGGGGCAGAAACATTCAGTACTTC	CASSQGPQGGRNIQYF
NA	TRBJ1-6	NA	TRBV24-1	TGTGCCACCAGCAGCTCCTATAATTCACCCCTCCACTTT	CATSSSYNSPLHF
TRBD2	TRBJ2-1	few	TRBV12-3/TRBV12-4	TGTGCCAGCGGGCTAGCGGGAGTAGACAATGAGCAGTTCTTC	CASGLAGVDNEQFF